These 29 T cell receptor beta chains were all obtained from the same sample, sequenced in a study of blood T cell repertoires in COVID-19. Libraries were prepared by immunoSEQ multiplex PCR; TCRdb keeps only in-frame clonotypes and omits some of them. The sample has around 68,000 clones; 79% are singletons. The sequenced material came from peripheral blood. The receptor set was obtained from a woman aged 45-65 years with acute or convalescent COVID-19.

The chain links TRBV5-4 to TRBJ1-1; TRBD1 agrees at 8 bases. Looked up from germline, CDR1 is SGHNT and CDR2 is YYREEE (reference sequence). CDR3 length: 16 amino acids. The trim removed 4 bases at V and 0 bases at J, leaving 8 bases unmatched. The CDR3 bases are TGTGCCAGCAGCCATCCGGGACAGGATATGAACACTGAAGCTTTCTTT. Amino acids: CASSHPGQDMNTEAFF. Filled out from reference TRBV5-4 and TRBJ1-1, the complete variable domain reads ETGVTQSPTHLIKTRGQQVTLRCSSQSGHNTVSWYQQALGQGPQFIFQYYREEENGRGNFPPRFSGLQFPNYSSELNVNALELDDSALYLCASSHPGQDMNTEAFFGQGTRLTVV.

The chain employs TRBV7-2 and TRBJ2-3; D may be TRBD2 (6 bases). The CDR3 consists of 13 residues. V lost 8 bases to trimming and J lost 5 bases, with 14 bases between them. Germline assignment: CDR1 SGHTA and CDR2 FQGNSA. CDR3 DNA: TGTGCCAGCGCGTCACTAGCCGTAGATACGCAGTATTTT. Translation: CASASLAVDTQYF.

The chain has TRBV29-1 and TRBJ1-2; D uncertain. Germline V gives CDR1 SQVTM, CDR2 ANQGSEA. CDR3 length equals 12 residues. The V gene lost 7 bases and the J gene lost 4 bases, with 13 bases spanning the gap. CDR3 nucleotides: TGCAGCGCACAACACGGGAGCTATGGCTACACCTTC. Protein sequence: CSAQHGSYGYTF.

This sequence joins TRBV10-3 and TRBJ2-4; the match to TRBD2 covers 7 bases. V lost 6 bases, J lost 6 bases, and 8 bases stayed unmatched. The CDR3 contains 14 residues. Germline-derived CDR1 and CDR2 are ENHRY and SYGVKD. CDR3: CAISEGGQGNIQYF. CDR3 DNA sequence: TGTGCCATCAGCGAGGGAGGGCAAGGAAACATTCAGTACTTC.

This chain uses TRBV28 with TRBJ1-2, with 9 bases aligning to TRBD1. Germline trimming cut 6 bases from V and 5 bases from J; bases unmatched to any gene: 13. Germline lookup yields CDR1 MDHEN and CDR2 SYDVKM. There are 16 residues in the CDR3. The CDR3 protein is CASSQGTGKPRYGYTF. The CDR3 nucleotides read TGTGCCAGCAGCCAAGGGACAGGGAAACCTAGATATGGCTACACCTTC.

The rearrangement joins TRBV11-2 to TRBJ2-5; TRBD2 agrees at 13 bases. The germline gives CDR1 SGHAT, CDR2 FQNNGV. This CDR3 contains 16 residues. V lost 5 bases to trimming and J lost 1 base; unmatched junction nucleotides: 4. The CDR3 DNA reads TGTGCCAGCAGCCCGGGACTAGCGGGGTTCCAAGAGACCCAGTACTTC. Amino acids: CASSPGLAGFQETQYF.

CDR3 bases: TGTGCCAGCAGTTGGACTAGCGAGGATACGCAGTATTTT. This codes for CASSWTSEDTQYF. The rearrangement links TRBV6-6 to TRBJ2-3; 9 bases line up with TRBD2. This CDR3 region has 13 residues. In germline, CDR1 is MNHNY, CDR2 SVGAGI (reference sequence). Germline trimming cut 4 bases from V and 6 bases from J; bases unmatched to any gene: 2.

This clone was picked up one time. The CDR3 sequence is CASSLYAQHF. CDR3 sequence (DNA): TGTGCCAGCAGCTTGTATGCCCAGCATTTT. The chain combines TRBV5-8 with TRBJ1-5; D gene ambiguous. The CDR3 has 10 amino acids. V dropped 1 base and J dropped 11 bases, with 4 bases sitting between them. CDR1 is SGHTS, CDR2 YDEGEE, per germline.

The rearrangement uses TRBV7-3 and TRBJ2-2, with D maybe TRBD2 (5 bases). CDR3 length: 14 amino acids. V lost 4 bases and J 5 bases, leaving 11 bases between the germline ends. The germline V gene encodes CDR1 SGHTA and CDR2 FQGTGA. CDR3 in DNA: TGTGCCAGCAGCTCACCCGGGGAGACCGGGGAGCTGTTTTTT. Translating it yields CASSSPGETGELFF.

Only one count was recorded for this clone. The J gene is TRBJ2-5, the V gene TRBV6-2 or TRBV6-3; maybe TRBD2 (6 bases). The CDR3 covers 14 residues. Germline loops: CDR1 MNHEY, CDR2 SVGEGT. Trimming removed 6 bases from V and 5 bases from J, with 16 bases in between. The CDR3 nucleotides read TGTGCCAGCAGCTTGACGGAGGGGCGCGAGACCCAGTACTTC. Translated, it gives CASSLTEGRETQYF.

V usage is TRBV7-2 and J usage is TRBJ2-7, with a tentative D call TRBD2 (6 bases). There are 18 residues in the CDR3. CDR1 is SGHTA, CDR2 FQGNSA, per germline. V dropped 2 bases and J dropped 5 bases, with 25 bases sitting between them. This chain's CDR3 is CASSLMRGSASALDEQYF. In DNA, the CDR3 is TGTGCCAGCAGCTTAATGAGGGGTTCGGCTAGCGCCCTGGACGAGCAGTACTTC.

The chain combines TRBV19 with TRBJ1-5; weak D call: TRBD1 (5 bases). Per the germline V gene, CDR1 is LNHDA and CDR2 is SQIVND (reference sequence). V was trimmed by 7 bases and J by 2 bases, leaving 9 bases between them. This CDR3 has 13 residues. CDR3 coding DNA: TGTGCCAGTACGATGACAGGCAATCAGCCCCAGCATTTT. It is translated as CASTMTGNQPQHF.

The V call is TRBV4-1, the J call TRBJ2-1; the D gene is possibly TRBD2 (7 bases). CDR1 is MGHRA, CDR2 YSYEKL, per germline. The V end lost 1 base, the J end lost 3 bases, and 19 bases lay between the germline ends. This CDR3 is built from 18 residues. The CDR3 region has the DNA TGCGCCAGCAGCCAAGGGGAGGTGCGGGGGCCTCACTACAATGAGCAGTTCTTC. Amino acid sequence: CASSQGEVRGPHYNEQFF.

A single count supports this clone. The chain links TRBV4-1 to TRBJ2-6; 11 bases map to TRBD1. The CDR3 is 18 residues long. Germline V CDR1 and CDR2: MGHRA, YSYEKL. V trimming: 3 bases; J trimming: 0 bases; junction bases outside the gene matches: 4. The CDR3 DNA sequence: TGCGCCAGCAGCCACGGGACAGGGGGTCCCTCTGGGGCCAACGTCCTGACTTTC. Residues: CASSHGTGGPSGANVLTF.

The count of this clone is one. The chain couples TRBV3-1 (or the pseudogene TRBV3-2) to TRBJ1-1, with TRBD1 identical over 8 bases. This CDR3 is 16 amino acids long. Germline lookup yields CDR1 LGHDT and CDR2 YNNKEL (reference sequence). The V segment lost 1 base and the J segment 1 base; nucleotides outside the gene matches: 5. The CDR3 loop reads CASSQATGDSNTEAFF. CDR3 DNA sequence: TGTGCCAGCAGCCAAGCGACAGGGGATTCGAACACTGAAGCTTTCTTT.

This chain connects TRBV6-5 to TRBJ2-1, with 7 nucleotides matching TRBD2. The V gene end was trimmed by 4 bases and the J gene end by 9 bases; junction bases not matched to a gene: 6. Germline V CDR1 and CDR2: MNHEY, SVGAGI. CDR3 length equals 13 residues. The CDR3 DNA is TGTGCCAGCAGTTCTCTAGCGGAACTTGAGCAGTTCTTC. As protein: CASSSLAELEQFF.

The V gene is TRBV7-6, the J gene TRBJ2-1; the match to TRBD2 covers 9 bases. CDR1 SGHVS and CDR2 FNYEAQ come from the germline V gene. Trimming cost V 0 bases and J 0 bases; bases outside gene matches: 3. The CDR3 is 17 amino acids. The CDR3: CASSLASSGISYNEQFF. DNA for the CDR3: TGTGCCAGCAGCTTAGCATCTAGCGGGATCTCCTACAATGAGCAGTTCTTC.

The chain uses TRBV2 and TRBJ1-2, with 7 bases aligning to TRBD1. V was clipped by 0 bases and J by 4 bases; unmatched bases: 5. Looked up from germline, CDR1 is SNHLY and CDR2 is FYNNEI. The CDR3 is 15 residues long. CDR3 bases: TGTGCCAGCAGTGAAGCGGAGGGACAGTTCTATGGCTACACCTTC. Its protein is CASSEAEGQFYGYTF.

This clone was counted a single time. The rearrangement joins TRBV7-8 to TRBJ2-1; 14 bases are a match to TRBD2. Germline values: CDR1 SGHVS, CDR2 FQNEAQ. Trimming cost V 5 bases and J 4 bases; bases outside gene matches: 10. This CDR3 contains 18 residues. CDR3 sequence: CASSPGTSGRGGYNEQFF. The DNA of the CDR3 is TGTGCCAGCAGCCCCGGGACTAGCGGGAGAGGGGGGTACAATGAGCAGTTCTTC.

This clone was observed at least ten times. This chain links TRBV6-5 with TRBJ1-2, with a weak D call TRBD1 (5 bases). V lost 6 bases and J lost 6, with 17 bases in between. Germline CDR1 and CDR2: MNHEY and SVGAGI. The CDR3 is made up of 14 amino acids. The CDR3 region is CASRPMAGSNGYTF. For the CDR3, the DNA is TGTGCCAGCAGACCAATGGCAGGGTCTAATGGCTACACCTTC.

At least ten counts were recorded for this clone. V gene TRBV19 combines with J gene TRBJ1-2; no firm D call. Germline-derived CDR1 and CDR2 are LNHDA and SQIVND (reference sequence). This CDR3 has 13 residues. Trimming pared 6 bases from V and 3 bases from J, leaving 11 bases between. The CDR3 sequence is CASSRQEDYGYTF. The CDR3 bases are TGTGCCAGTAGCCGTCAGGAAGACTATGGCTACACCTTC.

The chain is built from TRBV19 and TRBJ1-4, with D tentatively TRBD1 (6 bases). The CDR3 is 15 residues long. The V end lost 4 bases, the J end lost 6 bases, and 15 bases lay between the germline ends. CDR1 and CDR2 from the germline V gene are LNHDA and SQIVND (reference sequence). CDR3 in DNA: TGTGCCAGTAGTAGGAACAGGGTAGAAGATGAAAAACTGTTTTTT. Amino acids: CASSRNRVEDEKLFF.

V and J are TRBV10-3 and TRBJ1-2; TRBD1 matches 7 bases. The germline V gene encodes CDR1 ENHRY and CDR2 SYGVKD. The V segment lost 10 bases and the J segment 8 bases; nucleotides outside the gene matches: 13. CDR3 length: 13 residues. This CDR3 is CATRGTGAEGYTF. CDR3 nucleotides: TGTGCCACCAGGGGGACTGGAGCCGAAGGCTACACCTTC.

In this sample, this clone turned up once. V usage is TRBV19 and J usage is TRBJ2-1; 8 bases are shared with TRBD2. V shed 4 bases and J 3 bases; nucleotides not matched to a gene: 8. The length of the CDR3 is 16 residues. Germline assignment: CDR1 LNHDA and CDR2 SQIVND (reference sequence). The CDR3 region is CASSKPREGLYNEQFF. In nucleotides, the CDR3 is TGTGCCAGTAGTAAGCCCCGGGAGGGCCTCTACAATGAGCAGTTCTTC. The full variable domain, in which reference TRBV19 and TRBJ2-1 provide the parts outside the CDR3, is DGGITQSPKYLFRKEGQNVTLSCEQNLNHDAMYWYRQDPGQGLRLIYYSQIVNDFQKGDIAEGYSVSREKKESFPLTVTSAQKNPTAFYLCASSKPREGLYNEQFFGPGTRLTVL.

The V gene is TRBV6-2 or TRBV6-3, the J gene TRBJ1-1, with no clear D. V was pared by 6 bases and J by 1 base, with 9 bases between. The CDR3 has 13 amino acids. In germline, CDR1 is MNHEY, CDR2 SVGEGT. CDR3 amino acids: CASSGFKNTEAFF. Here the CDR3 DNA reads TGTGCCAGCAGCGGCTTCAAGAACACTGAAGCTTTCTTT.

This clone was counted a few times. The same CDR3 is also encoded by other DNA sequences in this sample. This chain joins TRBV9 and TRBJ2-5; 7 bases are shared with TRBD1. Germline trimming cut 0 bases from V and 0 bases from J; bases unmatched to any gene: 5. This CDR3 is 16 amino acids long. Germline CDR1 SGDLS, CDR2 YYNGEE. The CDR3 DNA sequence: TGTGCCAGCAGCGTAGAAGGGGGCGACTACCAAGAGACCCAGTACTTC. Translation: CASSVEGGDYQETQYF.

The chain uses TRBV10-1 and TRBJ2-7; D is unresolved. The CDR3 has 11 residues. The V gene's germline CDR1 is WNHNN and CDR2 SYGVQD (reference sequence). CDR3 residues: CANGCSYEQYF. The CDR3 region has the DNA TGCGCAAACGGGTGCTCCTACGAGCAGTACTTC.

The chain recombines TRBV5-1 with TRBJ1-6; D not certain. Per the germline V gene, CDR1 is SGHRS and CDR2 is YFSETQ. The CDR3 is 14 amino acids. Trimming pared 2 bases from V and 5 bases from J, leaving 8 bases between. The CDR3, as DNA: TGCGCCAGCAGCTTCTCCGGGGATAATTCACCCCTCCACTTT. It yields the protein CASSFSGDNSPLHF.

V gene TRBV29-1 combines with J gene TRBJ1-1; 9 bases line up with TRBD1. CDR3 size: 10 residues. From germline, CDR1 is SQVTM and CDR2 ANQGSEA. Written as DNA, the CDR3 is TGCGGGACAGGGAGCACTGAAGCTTTCTTT. Translating it yields CGTGSTEAFF.